This entry concerns a single T cell receptor (beta chain). Its antigen is undetermined. This sample is part of a study of CD8+ T cells in alopecia areata. Study outcomes and limitations: Under tofacitinib, fewer expanded CD8+ clones appeared among the top 100 scalp clones.

Treatment in this sample: oral pan-JAK inhibitor, 5-10 mg twice daily. The investigators collected lesional scalp punch biopsies and peripheral blood from alopecia areata patients. Sorting of PBMCs yielded the CD4+ and CD8+ T cells. Germline CDR1 is SGHKS and CDR2 is YYEKEE (reference sequence). V lost 1 base and J 2 bases, leaving 11 bases between the germline ends. The CDR3 runs 15 residues. cDNA prepared by RNA extraction and subsequent reverse transcription served as the template for sequencing. The table came from immunoSEQ multiplex PCR; TCRdb's copy has only in-frame clones and leaves some out. The sample holds roughly 110,000 clones, over 80% seen once.

J is TRBJ2-3 and V is TRBV5-5; D is perhaps TRBD2 (6 bases). The specimen comprised CD8+ T cells sorted from blood, sampled at week 24, from a patient treated with tofacitinib. This receptor was obtained from a human donor with alopecia areata. The CDR3: CASSLYGLPTDTQYF. The CDR3 DNA is TGTGCCAGCAGCTTGTATGGACTACCCACAGATACGCAGTATTTT.